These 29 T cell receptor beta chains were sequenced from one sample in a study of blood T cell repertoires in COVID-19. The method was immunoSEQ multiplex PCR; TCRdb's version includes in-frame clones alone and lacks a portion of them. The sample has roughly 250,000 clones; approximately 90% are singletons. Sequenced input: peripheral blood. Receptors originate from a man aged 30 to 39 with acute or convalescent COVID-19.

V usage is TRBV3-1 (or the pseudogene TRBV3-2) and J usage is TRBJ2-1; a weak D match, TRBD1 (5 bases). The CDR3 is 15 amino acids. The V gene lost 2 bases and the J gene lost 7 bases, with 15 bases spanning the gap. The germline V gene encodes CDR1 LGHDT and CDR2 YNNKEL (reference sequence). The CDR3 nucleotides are TGTGCCAGCAGCCAACACCAGACTCAGGGAAATGAGCAGTTCTTC. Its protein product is CASSQHQTQGNEQFF.

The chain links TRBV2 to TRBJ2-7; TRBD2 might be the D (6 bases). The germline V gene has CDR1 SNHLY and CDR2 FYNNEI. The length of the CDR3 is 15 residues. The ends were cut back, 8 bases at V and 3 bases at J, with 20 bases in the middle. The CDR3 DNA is TGTGCCAGCCGGCTGCAGGGACTCTACGGCTACGAGCAGTACTTC. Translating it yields CASRLQGLYGYEQYF.

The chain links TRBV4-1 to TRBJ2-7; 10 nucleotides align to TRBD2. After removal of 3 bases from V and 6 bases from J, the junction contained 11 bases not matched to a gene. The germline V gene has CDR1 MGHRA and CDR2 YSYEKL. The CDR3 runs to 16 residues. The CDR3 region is CASSQGWGLALGEQYF. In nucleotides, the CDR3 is TGCGCCAGCAGCCAGGGGTGGGGACTAGCGCTCGGCGAGCAGTACTTC.

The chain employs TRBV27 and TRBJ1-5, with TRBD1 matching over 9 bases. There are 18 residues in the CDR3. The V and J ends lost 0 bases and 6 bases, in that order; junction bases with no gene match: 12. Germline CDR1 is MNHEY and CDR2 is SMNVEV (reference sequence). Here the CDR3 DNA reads TGTGCCAGCAGTTTATCACTAACCGGGACAGGGAATTTTCAGCCCCAGCATTTT. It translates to CASSLSLTGTGNFQPQHF.

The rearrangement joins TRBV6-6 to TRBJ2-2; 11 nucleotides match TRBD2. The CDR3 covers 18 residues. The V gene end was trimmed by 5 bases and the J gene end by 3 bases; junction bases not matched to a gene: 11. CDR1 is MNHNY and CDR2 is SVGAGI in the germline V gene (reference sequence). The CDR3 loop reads CASSPSLIAGGYTGELFF. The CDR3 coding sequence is TGTGCCAGCAGTCCCTCTCTAATAGCGGGGGGGTACACCGGGGAGCTGTTTTTT.

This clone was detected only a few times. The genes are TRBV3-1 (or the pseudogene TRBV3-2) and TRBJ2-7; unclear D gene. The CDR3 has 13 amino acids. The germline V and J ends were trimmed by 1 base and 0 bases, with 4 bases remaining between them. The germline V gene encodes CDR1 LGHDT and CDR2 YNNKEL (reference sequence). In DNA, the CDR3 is TGTGCCAGCAGCCAAGGCGTCTCCTACGAGCAGTACTTC. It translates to CASSQGVSYEQYF.

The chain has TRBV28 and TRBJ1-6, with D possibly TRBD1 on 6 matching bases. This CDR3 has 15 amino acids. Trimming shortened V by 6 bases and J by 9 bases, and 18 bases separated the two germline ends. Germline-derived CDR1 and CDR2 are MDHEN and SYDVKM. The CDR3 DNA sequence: TGTGCCAGCAGCCCATACAGGGAACGAGTTTCACCCCTCCACTTT. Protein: CASSPYRERVSPLHF.

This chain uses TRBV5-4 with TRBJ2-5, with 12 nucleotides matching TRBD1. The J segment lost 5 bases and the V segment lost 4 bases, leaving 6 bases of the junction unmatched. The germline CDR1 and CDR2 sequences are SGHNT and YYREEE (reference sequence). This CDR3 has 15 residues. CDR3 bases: TGTGCCAGCAGCCGCCGGGACAGGGGGCCGGAGACCCAGTACTTC. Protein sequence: CASSRRDRGPETQYF.

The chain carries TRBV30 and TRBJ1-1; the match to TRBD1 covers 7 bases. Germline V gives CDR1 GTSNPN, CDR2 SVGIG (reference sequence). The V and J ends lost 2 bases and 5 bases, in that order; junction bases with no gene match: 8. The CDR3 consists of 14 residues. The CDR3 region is CAWSRTGVGTEAFF. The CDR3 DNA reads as TGTGCCTGGAGTAGAACAGGGGTCGGAACTGAAGCTTTCTTT.

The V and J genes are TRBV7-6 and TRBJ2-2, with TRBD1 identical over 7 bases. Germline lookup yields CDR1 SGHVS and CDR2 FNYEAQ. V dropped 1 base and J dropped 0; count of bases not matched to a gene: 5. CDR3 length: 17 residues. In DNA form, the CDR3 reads TGTGCCAGCAGCTTAGGCCTCGGACAGGCGAACACCGGGGAGCTGTTTTTT. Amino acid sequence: CASSLGLGQANTGELFF.

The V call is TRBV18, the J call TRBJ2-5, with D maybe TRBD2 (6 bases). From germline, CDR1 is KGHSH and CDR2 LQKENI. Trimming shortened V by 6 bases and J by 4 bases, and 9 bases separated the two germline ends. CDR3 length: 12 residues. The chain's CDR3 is CASSLEGETQYF. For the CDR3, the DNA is TGTGCCAGCTCCCTGGAGGGAGAGACCCAGTACTTC. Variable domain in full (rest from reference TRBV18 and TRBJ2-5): NAGVMQNPRHLVRRRGQEARLRCSPMKGHSHVYWYRQLPEEGLKFMVYLQKENIIDESGMPKERFSAEFPKEGPSILRIQQVVRGDSAAYFCASSLEGETQYFGPGTRLLVL.

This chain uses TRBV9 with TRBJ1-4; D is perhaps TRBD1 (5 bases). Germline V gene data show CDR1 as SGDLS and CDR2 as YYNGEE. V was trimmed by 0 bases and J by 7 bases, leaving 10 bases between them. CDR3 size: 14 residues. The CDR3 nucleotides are TGTGCCAGCAGCGTAGCAGGGTATGGTGAAAAACTGTTTTTT. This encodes CASSVAGYGEKLFF. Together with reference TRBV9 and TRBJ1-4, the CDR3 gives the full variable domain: DSGVTQTPKHLITATGQRVTLRCSPRSGDLSVYWYQQSLDQGLQFLIQYYNGEERAKGNILERFSAQQFPDLHSELNLSSLELGDSALYFCASSVAGYGEKLFFGSGTQLSVL.

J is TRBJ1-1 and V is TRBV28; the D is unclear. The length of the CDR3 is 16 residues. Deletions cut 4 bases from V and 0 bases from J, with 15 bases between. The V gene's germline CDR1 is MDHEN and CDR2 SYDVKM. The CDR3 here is CASSSPSLAVNTEAFF. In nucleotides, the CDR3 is TGTGCCAGCAGTTCACCATCGTTAGCGGTGAACACTGAAGCTTTCTTT.

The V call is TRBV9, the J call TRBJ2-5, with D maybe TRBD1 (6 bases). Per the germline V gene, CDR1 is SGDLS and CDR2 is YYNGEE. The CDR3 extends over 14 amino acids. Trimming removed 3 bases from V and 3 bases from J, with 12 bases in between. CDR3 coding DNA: TGTGCCAGCAGCGCGGGACAAGCTGAAGAGACCCAGTACTTC. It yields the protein CASSAGQAEETQYF.

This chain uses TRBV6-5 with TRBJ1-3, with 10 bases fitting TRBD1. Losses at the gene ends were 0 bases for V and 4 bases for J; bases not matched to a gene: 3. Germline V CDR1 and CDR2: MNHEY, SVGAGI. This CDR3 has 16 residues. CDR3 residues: CASSYSGTGVGNTIYF. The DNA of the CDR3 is TGTGCCAGCAGTTACTCCGGGACAGGGGTCGGAAACACCATATATTTT.

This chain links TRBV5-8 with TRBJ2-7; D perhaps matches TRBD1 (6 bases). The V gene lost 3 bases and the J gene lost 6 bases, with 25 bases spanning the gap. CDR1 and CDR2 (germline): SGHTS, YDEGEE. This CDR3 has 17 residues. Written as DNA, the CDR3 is TGTGCCAGCAGCTCAAGGGTGGGTAGGGGGTCGGCCGCCGAGCAGTACTTC. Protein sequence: CASSSRVGRGSAAEQYF.

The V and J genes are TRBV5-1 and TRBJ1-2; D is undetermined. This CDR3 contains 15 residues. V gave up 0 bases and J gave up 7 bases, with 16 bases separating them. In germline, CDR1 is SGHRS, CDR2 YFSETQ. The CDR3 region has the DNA TGCGCCAGCAGCTTGGACTTATCGACTGTCGCTGGCTACACCTTC. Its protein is CASSLDLSTVAGYTF.

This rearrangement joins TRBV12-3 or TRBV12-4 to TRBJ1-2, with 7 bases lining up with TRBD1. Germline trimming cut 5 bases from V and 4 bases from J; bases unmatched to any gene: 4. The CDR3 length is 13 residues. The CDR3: CASSKQGRYGYTF. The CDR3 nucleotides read TGTGCCAGCAGTAAACAGGGGCGCTATGGCTACACCTTC.

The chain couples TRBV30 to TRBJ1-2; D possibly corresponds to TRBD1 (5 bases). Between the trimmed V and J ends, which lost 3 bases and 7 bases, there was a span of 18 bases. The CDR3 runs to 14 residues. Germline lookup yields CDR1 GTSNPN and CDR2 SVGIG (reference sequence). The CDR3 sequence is CAWSVGLHNAGYTF. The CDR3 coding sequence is TGTGCCTGGAGCGTGGGACTCCATAACGCTGGCTACACCTTC.

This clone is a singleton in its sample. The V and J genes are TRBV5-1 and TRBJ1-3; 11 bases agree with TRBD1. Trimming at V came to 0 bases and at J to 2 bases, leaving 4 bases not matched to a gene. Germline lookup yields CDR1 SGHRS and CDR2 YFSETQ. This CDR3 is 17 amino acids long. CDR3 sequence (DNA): TGCGCCAGCAGCTTGGAAGGGGACAGGGGGGCTGGAAACACCATATATTTT. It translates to CASSLEGDRGAGNTIYF.

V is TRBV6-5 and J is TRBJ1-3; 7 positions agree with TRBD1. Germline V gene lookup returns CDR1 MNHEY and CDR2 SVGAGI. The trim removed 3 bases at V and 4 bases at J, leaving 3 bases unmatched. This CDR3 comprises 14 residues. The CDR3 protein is CASSYNRGGNTIYF. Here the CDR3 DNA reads TGTGCCAGCAGTTATAACAGGGGAGGAAACACCATATATTTT.

CDR3 nucleotides: TGTGCCAGCAGTTACTCGAGGGCCGTCGGCGGCTATGGCTACACCTTC. Translation gives CASSYSRAVGGYGYTF. The chain has TRBV6-5 and TRBJ1-2; the D is unclear. CDR1 and CDR2 from the germline V gene are MNHEY and SVGAGI. This CDR3 is built from 16 residues. V dropped 0 bases and J dropped 4 bases, with 15 bases sitting between them.

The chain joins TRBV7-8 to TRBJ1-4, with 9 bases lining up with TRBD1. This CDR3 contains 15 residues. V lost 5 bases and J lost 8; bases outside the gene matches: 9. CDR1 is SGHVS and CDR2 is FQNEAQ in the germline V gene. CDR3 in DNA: TGTGCCAGCAGCCGGGGGACAGGGTCGCAGGAAAAACTGTTTTTT. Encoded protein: CASSRGTGSQEKLFF.

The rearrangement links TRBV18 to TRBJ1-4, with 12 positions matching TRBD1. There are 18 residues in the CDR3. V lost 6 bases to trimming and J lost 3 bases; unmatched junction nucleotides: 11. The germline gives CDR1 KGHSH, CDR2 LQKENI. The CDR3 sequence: CASSLTPGQGASNEKLFF. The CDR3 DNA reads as TGTGCCAGCTCTCTTACTCCGGGACAGGGGGCATCTAATGAAAAACTGTTTTTT. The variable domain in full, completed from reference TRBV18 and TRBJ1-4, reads NAGVMQNPRHLVRRRGQEARLRCSPMKGHSHVYWYRQLPEEGLKFMVYLQKENIIDESGMPKERFSAEFPKEGPSILRIQQVVRGDSAAYFCASSLTPGQGASNEKLFFGSGTQLSVL.

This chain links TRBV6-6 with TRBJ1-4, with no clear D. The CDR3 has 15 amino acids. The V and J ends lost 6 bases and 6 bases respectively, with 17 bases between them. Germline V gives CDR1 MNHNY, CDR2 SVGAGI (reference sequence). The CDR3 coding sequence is TGTGCCAGCAGCTACGCGGGAAGGGCGGATGAAAAACTGTTTTTT. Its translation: CASSYAGRADEKLFF.

CDR3 in amino acids: CASSLSPGITEAFF. For the CDR3, the DNA is TGTGCCAGCAGTTTATCCCCAGGGATCACTGAAGCTTTCTTT. The genes are TRBV28 and TRBJ1-1, with D possibly TRBD1 on 5 matching bases. V was cut by 1 base and J by 4 bases, with 10 bases left in between. This CDR3 is built from 14 residues. From germline, CDR1 is MDHEN and CDR2 SYDVKM. Full variable domain (rest looked up from reference TRBV28 and TRBJ1-1): DVKVTQSSRYLVKRTGEKVFLECVQDMDHENMFWYRQDPGLGLRLIYFSYDVKMKEKGDIPEGYSVSREKKERFSLILESASTNQTSMYLCASSLSPGITEAFFGQGTRLTVV.

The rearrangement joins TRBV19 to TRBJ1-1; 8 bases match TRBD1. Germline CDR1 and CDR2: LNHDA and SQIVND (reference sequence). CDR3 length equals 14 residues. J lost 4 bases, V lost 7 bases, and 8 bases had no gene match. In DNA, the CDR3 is TGTGCCAGTAAAACGACAGGGGCGCGCACTGAAGCTTTCTTT. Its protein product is CASKTTGARTEAFF.

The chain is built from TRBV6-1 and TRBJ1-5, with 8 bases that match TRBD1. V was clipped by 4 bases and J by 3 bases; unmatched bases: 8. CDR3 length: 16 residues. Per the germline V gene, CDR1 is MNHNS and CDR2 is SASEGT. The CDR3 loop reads CASSVRQGRNNQPQHF. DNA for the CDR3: TGTGCCAGCAGTGTCAGACAGGGGAGAAACAATCAGCCCCAGCATTTT.

CDR3 nucleotide sequence: TGTGCCAGCAGCACCGTCCGAGCCTCGAACACTGAAGCTTTCTTT. Protein product: CASSTVRASNTEAFF. V and J are TRBV6-5 and TRBJ1-1, with D hard to call. The V gene's germline CDR1 is MNHEY and CDR2 SVGAGI. The V and J ends lost 6 bases and 1 base respectively, with 15 bases between them. This CDR3 has 15 amino acids.